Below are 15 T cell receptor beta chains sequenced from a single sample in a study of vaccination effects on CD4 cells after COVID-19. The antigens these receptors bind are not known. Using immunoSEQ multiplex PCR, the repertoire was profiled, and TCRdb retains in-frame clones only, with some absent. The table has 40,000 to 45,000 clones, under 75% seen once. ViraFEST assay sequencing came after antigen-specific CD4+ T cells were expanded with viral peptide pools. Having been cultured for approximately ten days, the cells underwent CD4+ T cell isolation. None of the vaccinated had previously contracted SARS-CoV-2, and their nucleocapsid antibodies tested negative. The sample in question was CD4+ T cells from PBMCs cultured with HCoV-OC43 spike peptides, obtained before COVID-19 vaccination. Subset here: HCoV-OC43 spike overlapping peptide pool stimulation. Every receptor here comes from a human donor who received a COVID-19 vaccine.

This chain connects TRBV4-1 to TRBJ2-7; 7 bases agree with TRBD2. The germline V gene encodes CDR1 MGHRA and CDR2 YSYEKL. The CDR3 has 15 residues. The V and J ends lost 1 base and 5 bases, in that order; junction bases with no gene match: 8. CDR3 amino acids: CASSQVEGGPHEQYF. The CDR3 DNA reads TGCGCCAGCAGCCAAGTCGAGGGAGGGCCCCACGAGCAGTACTTC.

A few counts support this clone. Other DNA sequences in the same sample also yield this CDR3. CDR3 residues: CASSPQGTEAFF. The DNA of the CDR3 is TGTGCCAGCTCACCCCAGGGCACTGAAGCTTTCTTT. The chain recombines TRBV18 with TRBJ1-1, with D possibly being TRBD1 (5 bases). There are 12 residues in the CDR3. Looked up from germline, CDR1 is KGHSH and CDR2 is LQKENI. V dropped 3 bases and J dropped 4 bases, with 6 bases sitting between them.

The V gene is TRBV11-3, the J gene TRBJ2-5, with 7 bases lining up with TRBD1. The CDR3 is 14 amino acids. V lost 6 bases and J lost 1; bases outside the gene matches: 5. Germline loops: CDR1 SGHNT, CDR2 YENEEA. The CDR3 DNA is TGTGCCAGCAGTCCACAGGGGCCCCAAGAGACCCAGTACTTC. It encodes CASSPQGPQETQYF. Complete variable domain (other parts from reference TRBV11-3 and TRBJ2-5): EAGVVQSPRYKIIEKKQPVAFWCNPISGHNTLYWYLQNLGQGPELLIRYENEEAVDDSQLPKDRFSAERLKGVDSTLKIQPAELGDSAVYLCASSPQGPQETQYFGPGTRLLVL.

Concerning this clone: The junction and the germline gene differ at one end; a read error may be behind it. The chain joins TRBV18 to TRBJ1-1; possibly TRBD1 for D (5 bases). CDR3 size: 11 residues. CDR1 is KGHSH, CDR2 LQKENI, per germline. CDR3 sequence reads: CASSPGAGRRF. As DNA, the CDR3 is TGTGCCAGCTCACCAGGGGCGGGAAGGAGATTT.

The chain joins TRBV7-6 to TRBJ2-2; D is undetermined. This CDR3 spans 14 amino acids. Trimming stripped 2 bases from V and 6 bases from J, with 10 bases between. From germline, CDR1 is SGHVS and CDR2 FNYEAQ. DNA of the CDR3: TGTGCCAGCAGCTTATTAAATGAGGCCGGGGAGCTGTTTTTT. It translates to CASSLLNEAGELFF.

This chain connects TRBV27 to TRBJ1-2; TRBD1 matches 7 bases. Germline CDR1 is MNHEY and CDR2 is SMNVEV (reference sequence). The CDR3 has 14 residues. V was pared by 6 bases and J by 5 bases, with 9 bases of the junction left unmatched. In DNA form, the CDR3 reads TGTGCCAGCAGCACAACAGGGGATGTGTATGGCTACACCTTC. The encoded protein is CASSTTGDVYGYTF.

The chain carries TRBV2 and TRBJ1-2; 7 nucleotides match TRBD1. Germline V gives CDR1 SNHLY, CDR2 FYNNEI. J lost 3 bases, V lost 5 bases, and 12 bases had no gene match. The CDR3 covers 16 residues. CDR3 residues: CASSSGLRGGDYGYTF. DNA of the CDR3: TGTGCCAGCAGTTCAGGACTGAGAGGGGGCGACTATGGCTACACCTTC.

The CDR3 bases are TGTGCCAGCAGCTTAGCGGGTACAGCAACTAATGAAAAACTGTTTTTT. This codes for CASSLAGTATNEKLFF. The chain links TRBV7-8 to TRBJ1-4; unclear D gene. The V end was cut by 0 bases, the J end by 0 bases, with 8 bases between. Germline-derived CDR1 and CDR2 are SGHVS and FQNEAQ. The CDR3 is 16 amino acids. Complete variable domain (other parts from reference TRBV7-8 and TRBJ1-4): GAGVSQSPRYKVAKRGQDVALRCDPISGHVSLFWYQQALGQGPEFLTYFQNEAQLDKSGLPSDRFFAERPEGSVSTLKIQRTQQEDSAVYLCASSLAGTATNEKLFFGSGTQLSVL.

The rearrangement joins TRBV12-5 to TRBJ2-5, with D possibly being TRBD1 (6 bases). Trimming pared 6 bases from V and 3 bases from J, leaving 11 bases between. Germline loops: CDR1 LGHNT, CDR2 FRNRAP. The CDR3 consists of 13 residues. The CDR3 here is CASGSGQKETQYF. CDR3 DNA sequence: TGTGCTAGTGGCTCAGGACAGAAAGAGACCCAGTACTTC.

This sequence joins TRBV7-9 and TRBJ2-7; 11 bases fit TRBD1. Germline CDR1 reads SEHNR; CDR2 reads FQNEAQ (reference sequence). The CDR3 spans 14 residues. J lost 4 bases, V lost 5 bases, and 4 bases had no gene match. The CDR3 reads CASSGGTGGYEQYF. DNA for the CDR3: TGTGCCAGCAGCGGCGGGACAGGGGGATACGAGCAGTACTTC.

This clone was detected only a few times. The CDR3 DNA sequence: TGTGCCAGCTCACCGACGACAGGGAGCTACGAGCAGTACTTC. Protein: CASSPTTGSYEQYF. The gene calls are TRBV18 and TRBJ2-7, with 7 bases identical to TRBD1. V shed 3 bases and J 3 bases; nucleotides not matched to a gene: 5. The CDR3 totals 14 residues. Germline V gene data show CDR1 as KGHSH and CDR2 as LQKENI.

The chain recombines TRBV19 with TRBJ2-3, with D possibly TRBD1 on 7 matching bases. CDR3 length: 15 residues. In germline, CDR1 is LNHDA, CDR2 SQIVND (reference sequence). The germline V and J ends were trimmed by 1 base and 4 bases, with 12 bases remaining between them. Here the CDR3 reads CASSIVLRGADTQYF. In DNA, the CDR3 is TGTGCCAGTAGTATAGTACTCAGGGGGGCAGATACGCAGTATTTT.

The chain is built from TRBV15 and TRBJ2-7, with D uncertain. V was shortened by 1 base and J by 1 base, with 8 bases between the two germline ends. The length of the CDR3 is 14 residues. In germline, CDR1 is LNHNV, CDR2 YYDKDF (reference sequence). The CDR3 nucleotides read TGTGCCACCAGCAGAGCAGACTTGTCCTACGAGCAGTACTTC. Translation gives CATSRADLSYEQYF.

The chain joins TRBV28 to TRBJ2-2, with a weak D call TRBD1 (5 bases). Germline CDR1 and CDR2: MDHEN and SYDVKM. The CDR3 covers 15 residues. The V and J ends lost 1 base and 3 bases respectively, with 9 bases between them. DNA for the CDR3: TGTGCCAGCAGTTTATCAGGGCCCCACACCGGGGAGCTGTTTTTT. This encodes CASSLSGPHTGELFF.

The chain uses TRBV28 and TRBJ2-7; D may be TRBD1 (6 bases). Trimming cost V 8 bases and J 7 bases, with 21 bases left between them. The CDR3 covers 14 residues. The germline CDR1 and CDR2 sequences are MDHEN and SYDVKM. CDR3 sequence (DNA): TGTGCCAGCCATTGGTCAGGGGCGAGGGGGGAGCAGTACTTC. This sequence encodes CASHWSGARGEQYF. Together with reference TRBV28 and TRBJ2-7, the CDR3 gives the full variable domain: DVKVTQSSRYLVKRTGEKVFLECVQDMDHENMFWYRQDPGLGLRLIYFSYDVKMKEKGDIPEGYSVSREKKERFSLILESASTNQTSMYLCASHWSGARGEQYFGPGTRLTVT.